This T cell receptor (beta chain) was recorded in a study of OX40 agonist ivuxolimab in advanced cancers. Overall study findings and caveats: Low normalized clonal expansion also occurred in some nonresponding patients.

To note about this clone: What it binds is not known.

Profiled with immunoSEQ multiplex PCR; TCRdb holds only in-frame clones, not every one. There are 60,000 to 65,000 clones in the sample; around 93% occur only once, and around 0.42% lies in the top ten. The germline CDR1 and CDR2 sequences are MNHNS and SASEGT. The CDR3 has 11 amino acids. V gave up 7 bases and J gave up 3 bases, with 6 bases separating them. This sample comprised CD4+ or CD8+ T cells sorted from blood, obtained in a trial of the OX40 agonist ivuxolimab. This chain links TRBV6-1 with TRBJ1-2; no clear D. The receptor comes from an adult with an advanced solid tumor such as melanoma, head and neck, liver or kidney cancer. The CDR3 region has the DNA TGTGCCAGCATGAGGGACTATGGCTACACCTTC. Its protein product is CASMRDYGYTF.